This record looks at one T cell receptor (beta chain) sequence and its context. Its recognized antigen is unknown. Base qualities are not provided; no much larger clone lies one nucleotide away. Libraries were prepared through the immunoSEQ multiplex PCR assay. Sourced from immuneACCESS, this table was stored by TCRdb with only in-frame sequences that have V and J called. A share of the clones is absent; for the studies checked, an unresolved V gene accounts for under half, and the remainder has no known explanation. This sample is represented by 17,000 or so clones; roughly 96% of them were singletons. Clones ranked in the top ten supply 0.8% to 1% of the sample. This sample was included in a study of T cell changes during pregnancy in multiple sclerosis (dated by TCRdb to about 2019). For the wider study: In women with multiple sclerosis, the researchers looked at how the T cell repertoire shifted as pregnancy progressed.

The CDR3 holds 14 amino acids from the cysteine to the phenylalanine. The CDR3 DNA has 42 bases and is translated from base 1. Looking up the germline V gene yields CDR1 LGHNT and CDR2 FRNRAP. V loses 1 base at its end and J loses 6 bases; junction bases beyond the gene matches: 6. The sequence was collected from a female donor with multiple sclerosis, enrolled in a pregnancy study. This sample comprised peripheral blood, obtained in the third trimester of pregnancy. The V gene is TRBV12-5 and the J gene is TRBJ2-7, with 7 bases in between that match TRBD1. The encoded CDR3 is CASGLGQGLVEQYF. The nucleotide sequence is TGTGCTAGTGGTTTGGGACAGGGTCTTGTCGAGCAGTACTTC.